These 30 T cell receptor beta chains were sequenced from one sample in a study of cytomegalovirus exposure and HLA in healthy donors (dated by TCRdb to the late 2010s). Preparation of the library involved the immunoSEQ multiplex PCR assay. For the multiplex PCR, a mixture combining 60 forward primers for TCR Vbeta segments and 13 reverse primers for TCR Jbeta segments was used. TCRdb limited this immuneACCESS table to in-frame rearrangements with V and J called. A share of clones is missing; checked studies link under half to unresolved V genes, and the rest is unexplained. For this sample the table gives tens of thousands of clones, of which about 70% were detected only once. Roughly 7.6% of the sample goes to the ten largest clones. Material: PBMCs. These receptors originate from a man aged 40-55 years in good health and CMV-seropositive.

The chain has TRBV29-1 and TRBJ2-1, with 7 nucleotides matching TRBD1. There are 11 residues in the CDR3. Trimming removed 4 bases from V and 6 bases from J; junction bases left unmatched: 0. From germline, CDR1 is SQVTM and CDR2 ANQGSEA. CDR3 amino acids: CSVGQGNEQFF. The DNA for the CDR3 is TGCAGCGTTGGACAGGGCAATGAGCAGTTCTTC.

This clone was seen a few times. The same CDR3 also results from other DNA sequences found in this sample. CDR3 loop: CASSIGRGNEQFF. Here the CDR3 DNA reads TGTGCCAGTAGTATAGGGAGGGGCAATGAGCAGTTCTTC. The V call is TRBV19, the J call TRBJ2-1; D possibly corresponds to TRBD2 (6 bases). Trimming stripped 1 base from V and 6 bases from J, with 7 bases between. The CDR3 has 13 amino acids. The germline CDR1 and CDR2 sequences are LNHDA and SQIVND (reference sequence).

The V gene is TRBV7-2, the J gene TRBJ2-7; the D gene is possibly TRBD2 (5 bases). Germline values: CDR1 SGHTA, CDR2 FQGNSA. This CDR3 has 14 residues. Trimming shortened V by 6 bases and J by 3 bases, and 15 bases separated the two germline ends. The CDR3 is CASRLNSAIYEQYF. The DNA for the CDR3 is TGTGCCAGCAGACTAAATAGCGCGATCTACGAGCAGTACTTC. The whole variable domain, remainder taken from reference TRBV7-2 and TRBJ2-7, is GAGVSQSPSNKVTEKGKDVELRCDPISGHTALYWYRQSLGQGLEFLIYFQGNSAPDKSGLPSDRFSAERTGGSVSTLTIQRTQQEDSAVYLCASRLNSAIYEQYFGPGTRLTVT.

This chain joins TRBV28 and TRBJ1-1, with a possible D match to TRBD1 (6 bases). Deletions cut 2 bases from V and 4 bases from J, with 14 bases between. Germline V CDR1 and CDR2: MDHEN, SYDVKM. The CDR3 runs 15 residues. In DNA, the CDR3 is TGTGCCAGCAGTTTAATGGGGGCGCGAGGCACTGAAGCTTTCTTT. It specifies CASSLMGARGTEAFF.

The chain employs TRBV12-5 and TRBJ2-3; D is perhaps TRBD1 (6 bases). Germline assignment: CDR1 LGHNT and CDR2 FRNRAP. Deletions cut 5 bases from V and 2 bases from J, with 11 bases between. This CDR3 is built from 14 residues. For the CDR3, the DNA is TGTGCTAGTGGTCAGGACAGTTCCACAGATACGCAGTATTTT. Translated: CASGQDSSTDTQYF.

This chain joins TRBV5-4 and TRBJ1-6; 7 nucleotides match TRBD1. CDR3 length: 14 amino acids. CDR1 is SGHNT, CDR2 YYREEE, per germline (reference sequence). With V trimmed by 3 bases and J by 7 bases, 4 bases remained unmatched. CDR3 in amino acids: CASSSTGSNSPLHF. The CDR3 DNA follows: TGTGCCAGCAGCTCGACAGGGTCCAATTCACCCCTCCACTTT.

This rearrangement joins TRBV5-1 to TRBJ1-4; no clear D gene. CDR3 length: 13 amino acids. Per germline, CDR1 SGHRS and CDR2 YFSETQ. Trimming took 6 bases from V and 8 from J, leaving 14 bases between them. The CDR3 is CASTAVRGEKLFF. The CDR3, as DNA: TGCGCCAGCACCGCCGTCCGGGGAGAAAAACTGTTTTTT.

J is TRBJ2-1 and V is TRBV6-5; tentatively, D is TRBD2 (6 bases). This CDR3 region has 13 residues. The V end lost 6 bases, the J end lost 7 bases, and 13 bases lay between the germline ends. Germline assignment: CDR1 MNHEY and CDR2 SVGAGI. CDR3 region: CASRPGVINEQFF. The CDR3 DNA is TGTGCCAGCAGGCCGGGGGTAATTAATGAGCAGTTCTTC.

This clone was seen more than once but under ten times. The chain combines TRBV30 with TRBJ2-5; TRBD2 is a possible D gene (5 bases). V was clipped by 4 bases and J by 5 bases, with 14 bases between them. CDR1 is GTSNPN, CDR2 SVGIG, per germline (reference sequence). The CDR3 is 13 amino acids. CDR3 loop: CAWNRRRQETQYF. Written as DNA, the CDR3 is TGTGCCTGGAACCGCCGGAGGCAGGAGACCCAGTACTTC.

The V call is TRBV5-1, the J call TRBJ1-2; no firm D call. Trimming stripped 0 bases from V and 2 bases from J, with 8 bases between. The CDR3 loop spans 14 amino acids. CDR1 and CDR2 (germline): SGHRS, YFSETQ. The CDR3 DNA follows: TGCGCCAGCAGCTTGGAACCTAGAAACTATGGCTACACCTTC. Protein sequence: CASSLEPRNYGYTF.

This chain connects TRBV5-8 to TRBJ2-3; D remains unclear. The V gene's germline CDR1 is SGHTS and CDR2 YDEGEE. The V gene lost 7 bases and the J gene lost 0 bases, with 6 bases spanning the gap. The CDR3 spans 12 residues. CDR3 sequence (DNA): TGTGCCAGCCCCCAGAGCACAGATACGCAGTATTTT. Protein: CASPQSTDTQYF.

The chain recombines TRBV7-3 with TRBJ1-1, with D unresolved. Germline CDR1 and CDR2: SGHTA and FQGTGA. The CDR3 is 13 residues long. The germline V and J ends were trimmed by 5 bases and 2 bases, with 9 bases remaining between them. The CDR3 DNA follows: TGTGCCAGCAGCCAGTCAGTAAACACTGAAGCTTTCTTT. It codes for CASSQSVNTEAFF. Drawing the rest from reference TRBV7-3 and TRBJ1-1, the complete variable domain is GAGVSQTPSNKVTEKGKYVELRCDPISGHTALYWYRQSLGQGPEFLIYFQGTGAADDSGLPNDRFFAVRPEGSVSTLKIQRTERGDSAVYLCASSQSVNTEAFFGQGTRLTVV.

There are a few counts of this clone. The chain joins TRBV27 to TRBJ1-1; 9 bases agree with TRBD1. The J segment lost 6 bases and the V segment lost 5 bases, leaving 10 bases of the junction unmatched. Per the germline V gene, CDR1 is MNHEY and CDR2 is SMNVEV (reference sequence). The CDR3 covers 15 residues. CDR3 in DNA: TGTGCCAGCAGTGCCCGGACAGGGGTTATTCCTGAAGCTTTCTTT. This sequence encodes CASSARTGVIPEAFF.

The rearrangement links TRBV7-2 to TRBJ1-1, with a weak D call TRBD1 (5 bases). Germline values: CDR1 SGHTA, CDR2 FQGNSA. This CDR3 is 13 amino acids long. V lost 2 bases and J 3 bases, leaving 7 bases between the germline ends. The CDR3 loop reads CASSLSGYTEAFF. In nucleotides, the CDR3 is TGTGCCAGCAGCTTATCAGGGTACACTGAAGCTTTCTTT. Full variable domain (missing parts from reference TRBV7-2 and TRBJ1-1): GAGVSQSPSNKVTEKGKDVELRCDPISGHTALYWYRQSLGQGLEFLIYFQGNSAPDKSGLPSDRFSAERTGGSVSTLTIQRTQQEDSAVYLCASSLSGYTEAFFGQGTRLTVV.

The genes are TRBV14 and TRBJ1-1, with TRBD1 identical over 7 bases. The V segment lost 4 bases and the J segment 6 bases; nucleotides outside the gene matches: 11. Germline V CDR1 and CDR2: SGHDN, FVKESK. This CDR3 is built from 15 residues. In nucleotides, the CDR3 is TGTGCCAGCAGCCGAGACAGGGAGGGATCCCCTGAAGCTTTCTTT. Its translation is CASSRDREGSPEAFF.

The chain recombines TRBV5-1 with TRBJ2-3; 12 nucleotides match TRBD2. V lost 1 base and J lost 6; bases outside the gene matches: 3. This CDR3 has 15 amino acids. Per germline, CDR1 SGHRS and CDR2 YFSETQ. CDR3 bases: TGCGCCAGCAGCTTGAGACTAGCGGGAGCTGATACGCAGTATTTT. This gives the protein CASSLRLAGADTQYF.

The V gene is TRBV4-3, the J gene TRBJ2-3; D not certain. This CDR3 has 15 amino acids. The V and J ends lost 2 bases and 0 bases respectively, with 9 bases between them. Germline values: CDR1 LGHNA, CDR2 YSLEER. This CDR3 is CASSQQVSSTDTQYF. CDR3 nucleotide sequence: TGCGCCAGCAGCCAACAGGTATCTAGCACAGATACGCAGTATTTT.

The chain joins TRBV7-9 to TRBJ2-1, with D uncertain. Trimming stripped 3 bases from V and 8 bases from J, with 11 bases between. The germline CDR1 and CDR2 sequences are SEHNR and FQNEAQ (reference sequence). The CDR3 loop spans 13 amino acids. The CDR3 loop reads CASSLWVGDEQFF. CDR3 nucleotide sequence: TGTGCCAGCAGCTTGTGGGTGGGCGATGAGCAGTTCTTC.

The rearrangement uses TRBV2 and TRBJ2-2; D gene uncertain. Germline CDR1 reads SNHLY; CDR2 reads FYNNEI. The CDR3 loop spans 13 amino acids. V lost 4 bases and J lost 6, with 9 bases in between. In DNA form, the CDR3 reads TGTGCCAGCAGTGTGATATGGCCCGGGGAGCTGTTTTTT. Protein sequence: CASSVIWPGELFF.

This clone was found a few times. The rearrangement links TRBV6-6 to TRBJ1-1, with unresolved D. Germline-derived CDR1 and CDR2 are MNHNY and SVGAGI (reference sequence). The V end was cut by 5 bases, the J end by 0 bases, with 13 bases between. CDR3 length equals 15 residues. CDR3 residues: CASSTPLRMNTEAFF. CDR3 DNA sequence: TGTGCCAGCAGTACCCCACTTAGAATGAACACTGAAGCTTTCTTT.

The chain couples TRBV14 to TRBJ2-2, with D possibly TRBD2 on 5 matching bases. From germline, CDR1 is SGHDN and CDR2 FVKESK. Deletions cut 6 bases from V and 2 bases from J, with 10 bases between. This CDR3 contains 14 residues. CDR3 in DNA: TGTGCCAGCAGAGGAGGTATCAACACCGGGGAGCTGTTTTTT. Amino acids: CASRGGINTGELFF.

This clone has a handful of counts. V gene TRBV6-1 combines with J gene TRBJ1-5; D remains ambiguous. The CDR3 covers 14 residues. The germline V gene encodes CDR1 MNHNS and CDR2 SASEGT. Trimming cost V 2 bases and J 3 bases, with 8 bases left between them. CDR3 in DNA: TGTGCCAGCAGTGAACAGGTCCCCAATCAGCCCCAGCATTTT. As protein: CASSEQVPNQPQHF.

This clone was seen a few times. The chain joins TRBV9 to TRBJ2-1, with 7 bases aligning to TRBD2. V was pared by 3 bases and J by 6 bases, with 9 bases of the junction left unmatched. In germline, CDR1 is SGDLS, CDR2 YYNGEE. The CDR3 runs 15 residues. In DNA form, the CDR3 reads TGTGCCAGCAGCGCTACTAGCGACTGGGTCAATGAGCAGTTCTTC. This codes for CASSATSDWVNEQFF.

In DNA form, the CDR3 reads TGTGCCAGCAGCCCTTGGACAGTGCAACAGCCCCAGCATTTT. Encoded protein: CASSPWTVQQPQHF. The chain has TRBV7-2 and TRBJ1-5; D is possibly TRBD1 (6 bases). V dropped 5 bases and J dropped 7 bases, with 15 bases sitting between them. The CDR3 is 14 amino acids. Germline lookup yields CDR1 SGHTA and CDR2 FQGNSA.

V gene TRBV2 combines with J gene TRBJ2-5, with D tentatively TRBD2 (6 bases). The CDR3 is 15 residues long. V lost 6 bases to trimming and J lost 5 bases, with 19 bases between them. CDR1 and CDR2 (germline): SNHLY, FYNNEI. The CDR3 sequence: CASSDPTRGRETQYF. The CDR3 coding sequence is TGTGCCAGCAGCGACCCTACCCGAGGGAGGGAGACCCAGTACTTC.

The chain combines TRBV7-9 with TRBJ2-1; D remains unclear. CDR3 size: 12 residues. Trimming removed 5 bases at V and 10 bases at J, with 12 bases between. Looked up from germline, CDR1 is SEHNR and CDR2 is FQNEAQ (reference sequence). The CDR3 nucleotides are TGTGCCAGCAGCCCCTCTAGTGACGAGCAGTTCTTC. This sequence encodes CASSPSSDEQFF. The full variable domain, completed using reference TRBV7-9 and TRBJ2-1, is DTGVSQNPRHKITKRGQNVTFRCDPISEHNRLYWYRQTLGQGPEFLTYFQNEAQLEKSRLLSDRFSAERPKGSFSTLEIQRTEQGDSAMYLCASSPSSDEQFFGPGTRLTVL.

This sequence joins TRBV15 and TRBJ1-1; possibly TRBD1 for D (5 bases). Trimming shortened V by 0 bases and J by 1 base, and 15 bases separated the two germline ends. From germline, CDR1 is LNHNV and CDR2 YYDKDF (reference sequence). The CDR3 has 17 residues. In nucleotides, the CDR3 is TGTGCCACCAGCAGAGATCCACGGGGGTTCCCGAACACTGAAGCTTTCTTT. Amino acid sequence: CATSRDPRGFPNTEAFF.

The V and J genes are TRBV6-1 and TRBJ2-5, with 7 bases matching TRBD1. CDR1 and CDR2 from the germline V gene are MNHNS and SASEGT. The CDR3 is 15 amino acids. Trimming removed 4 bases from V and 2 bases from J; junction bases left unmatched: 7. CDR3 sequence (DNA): TGTGCCAGCAGTGTAATCGGGACAGCGCAAGAGACCCAGTACTTC. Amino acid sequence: CASSVIGTAQETQYF.

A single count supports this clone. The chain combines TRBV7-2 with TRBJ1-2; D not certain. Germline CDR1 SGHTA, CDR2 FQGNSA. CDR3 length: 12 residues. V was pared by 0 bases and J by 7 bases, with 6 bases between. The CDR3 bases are TGTGCCAGCAGCTTAGCCCGTTCTGGCTACACCTTC. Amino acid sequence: CASSLARSGYTF. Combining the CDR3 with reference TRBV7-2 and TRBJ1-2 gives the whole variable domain GAGVSQSPSNKVTEKGKDVELRCDPISGHTALYWYRQSLGQGLEFLIYFQGNSAPDKSGLPSDRFSAERTGGSVSTLTIQRTQQEDSAVYLCASSLARSGYTFGSGTRLTVV.

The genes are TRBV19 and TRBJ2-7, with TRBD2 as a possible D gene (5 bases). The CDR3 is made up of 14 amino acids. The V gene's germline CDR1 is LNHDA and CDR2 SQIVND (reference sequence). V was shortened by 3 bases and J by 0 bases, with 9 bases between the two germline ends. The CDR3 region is CASSMKAGSYEQYF. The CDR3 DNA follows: TGTGCCAGTAGTATGAAGGCGGGCTCCTACGAGCAGTACTTC.